These 28 T cell receptor beta chains came from one sample sequenced in a study of shared clonotypes between healthy human individuals (dated by TCRdb to about 2020). CD8 naive samples consisted of CD45RO-negative cells that were positively selected for CCR7, yielding a CD45RA+CCR7+ population without TemRA cells. Receptor amplification or capture employed the immunoSEQ multiplex PCR assay. TCRdb provides this immuneACCESS table in a form limited to in-frame rearrangements. Some clones are lacking; in checked studies, under half of them reflect an unresolved V gene, and why the rest are absent is not known. The sample yields under 700,000 clones; around 96% were counted once. In total, the top ten clones hold approximately 0.11% of the sample. Source material: naive CD8+ T cells sorted from blood. The label giving this sample's cell subset or site can be read as: CD45RA+CCR7+. Receptors originate from a woman in her 30s in good health.

This chain uses TRBV27 with TRBJ2-7; D possibly uses TRBD1 or TRBD2 (5 bases each). Germline-derived CDR1 and CDR2 are MNHEY and SMNVEV (reference sequence). The CDR3 loop spans 16 amino acids. With 0 bases removed from V and 2 bases from J, the gap between germline ends came to 14 bases. Written as DNA, the CDR3 is TGTGCCAGCAGTTTATCCGCCGGGACCCGGACCTACGAGCAGTACTTC. Translated: CASSLSAGTRTYEQYF.

This sequence joins TRBV27 and TRBJ2-7, with 11 bases aligning to TRBD2. This CDR3 contains 16 residues. V was clipped by 5 bases and J by 4 bases; unmatched bases: 10. The V gene's germline CDR1 is MNHEY and CDR2 SMNVEV (reference sequence). CDR3 loop: CASSRQPGLADYEQYF. Written as DNA, the CDR3 is TGTGCCAGCAGTCGTCAACCGGGACTAGCGGATTACGAGCAGTACTTC.

The chain joins TRBV4-1 to TRBJ1-1, with a weak D call TRBD1 (5 bases). There are 14 residues in the CDR3. CDR1 is MGHRA and CDR2 is YSYEKL in the germline V gene. Trimming stripped 3 bases from V and 4 bases from J, with 12 bases between. CDR3 coding DNA: TGCGCCAGCAGCCAGTACGGGACGAGCACTGAAGCTTTCTTT. As protein: CASSQYGTSTEAFF.

V and J are TRBV7-9 and TRBJ2-7, with a weak D call TRBD1 (5 bases). Germline CDR1 reads SEHNR; CDR2 reads FQNEAQ (reference sequence). This CDR3 has 15 residues. V was clipped by 5 bases and J by 0 bases, with 14 bases between them. The CDR3 loop reads CASSPVTASSYEQYF. In DNA form, the CDR3 reads TGTGCCAGCAGCCCCGTGACAGCGAGCTCCTACGAGCAGTACTTC.

The chain has TRBV27 and TRBJ2-7; maybe TRBD2 (7 bases). This CDR3 is 15 amino acids long. The V gene lost 7 bases and the J gene lost 2 bases, with 18 bases spanning the gap. Germline CDR1 is MNHEY and CDR2 is SMNVEV (reference sequence). Here the CDR3 DNA reads TGTGCCAGCAAGGGGGGGCAGGGCCCTACCTACGAGCAGTACTTC. It specifies CASKGGQGPTYEQYF.

The genes are TRBV7-8 and TRBJ2-7; the match to TRBD2 covers 14 bases. With V trimmed by 11 bases and J by 0 bases, 3 bases remained unmatched. CDR1 is SGHVS, CDR2 FQNEAQ, per germline. The CDR3 is 14 residues long. CDR3 residues: CAGTSGGSSYEQYF. The DNA for the CDR3 is TGTGCCGGGACTAGCGGGGGTAGCTCCTACGAGCAGTACTTC.

The rearrangement joins TRBV28 to TRBJ2-7; 11 bases are shared with TRBD1. CDR1 and CDR2 (germline): MDHEN, SYDVKM. Trimming cost V 6 bases and J 2 bases; bases outside gene matches: 3. The CDR3 has 14 amino acids. CDR3 amino acids: CASSGTGGAYEQYF. The CDR3, as DNA: TGTGCCAGCAGCGGGACAGGGGGGGCCTACGAGCAGTACTTC.

This chain joins TRBV11-2 and TRBJ1-3; unclear D gene. This CDR3 comprises 15 residues. CDR1 and CDR2 (germline): SGHAT, FQNNGV. The V end was cut by 2 bases, the J end by 2 bases, with 10 bases between. For the CDR3, the DNA is TGTGCCAGCAGCTTATGGAACGGGGCTGGAAACACCATATATTTT. Amino acid sequence: CASSLWNGAGNTIYF. The variable domain in full, with the rest retrieved from reference TRBV11-2 and TRBJ1-3, is EAGVAQSPRYKIIEKRQSVAFWCNPISGHATLYWYQQILGQGPKLLIQFQNNGVVDDSQLPKDRFSAERLKGVDSTLKIQPAKLEDSAVYLCASSLWNGAGNTIYFGEGSWLTVV.

V is TRBV6-5 and J is TRBJ2-7, with D unresolved. Between the trimmed V and J ends, which lost 0 bases and 3 bases, there was a span of 9 bases. Germline V CDR1 and CDR2: MNHEY, SVGAGI. This CDR3 is built from 14 residues. In DNA form, the CDR3 reads TGTGCCAGCAGTTACTCTTATAGAAGCTACGAGCAGTACTTC. It yields the protein CASSYSYRSYEQYF.

The V gene is TRBV21-1, the J gene TRBJ1-1; the table's TRBD1 call for D was not verified on the DNA. TRBV21-1 is a known pseudogene. This CDR3 has 14 amino acids. The CDR3 DNA sequence: TGTGCCAGCAGCGCACAGGGGTGGTGCACTGAAGCTTTCTTT. Amino acids: CASSAQGWCTEAFF.

The rearrangement links TRBV27 to TRBJ2-7; a possible D gene is TRBD1 (5 bases). Germline values: CDR1 MNHEY, CDR2 SMNVEV (reference sequence). The germline V and J ends were trimmed by 7 bases and 0 bases, with 16 bases remaining between them. The CDR3 is made up of 15 amino acids. Written as DNA, the CDR3 is TGTGCCAGCAATCCCTCATGGGGCAGCTCCTACGAGCAGTACTTC. Its protein is CASNPSWGSSYEQYF.

V gene TRBV9 combines with J gene TRBJ2-3; possibly TRBD1 or TRBD2 for D (6 bases each). Trimming cost V 4 bases and J 6 bases, with 21 bases left between them. The CDR3 loop spans 16 amino acids. CDR1 and CDR2 from the germline V gene are SGDLS and YYNGEE. This CDR3 reads CASSPYDGGLGDTQYF. DNA of the CDR3: TGTGCCAGCAGCCCGTATGACGGGGGCTTGGGGGATACGCAGTATTTT.

The rearrangement links TRBV2 to TRBJ2-2, with D possibly TRBD2 on 5 matching bases. The CDR3 loop spans 17 amino acids. Germline V gives CDR1 SNHLY, CDR2 FYNNEI. V lost 4 bases and J 1 base, leaving 16 bases between the germline ends. DNA of the CDR3: TGTGCCAGCAGTGTGTCTGGCGGGCCGGTGAACACCGGGGAGCTGTTTTTT. It encodes CASSVSGGPVNTGELFF.

In DNA, the CDR3 is TGTGCCAGCAGTCCAAGACTAGCGGGTGAAATTTACGAGCAGTACTTC. Residues: CASSPRLAGEIYEQYF. This chain links TRBV4-2 with TRBJ2-7; 10 positions match TRBD2. Germline V CDR1 and CDR2: LGHNA, YNFKEQ. J was trimmed by 4 bases and V by 6 bases; bases with no gene match: 12. This CDR3 contains 16 residues.

The chain employs TRBV5-8 and TRBJ2-1; TRBD2 matches 11 bases. V gave up 1 base and J gave up 0 bases; unmatched junction bases: 3. Germline V gives CDR1 SGHTS, CDR2 YDEGEE. The CDR3 consists of 17 residues. CDR3 amino acids: CASSLRTSGPSYNEQFF. CDR3 nucleotide sequence: TGTGCCAGCAGCTTGCGGACTAGCGGGCCCTCCTACAATGAGCAGTTCTTC.

J is TRBJ2-5 and V is TRBV7-8, with D tentatively TRBD1 or TRBD2 (6 bases each). The CDR3 loop spans 17 amino acids. Germline V gives CDR1 SGHVS, CDR2 FQNEAQ. Trimming removed 5 bases from V and 2 bases from J, with 21 bases in between. DNA of the CDR3: TGTGCCAGCAGCCAATTACCGGGGGTGGGGACACAAGAGACCCAGTACTTC. Translation: CASSQLPGVGTQETQYF.

The J gene is TRBJ1-4, the V gene TRBV7-9; 7 positions agree with TRBD1. Germline lookup yields CDR1 SEHNR and CDR2 FQNEAQ (reference sequence). CDR3 length: 15 amino acids. V shed 6 bases, J shed 2 bases, and the junction held 6 bases outside the gene matches. CDR3 protein: CASSQTGNTNEKLFF. The CDR3 DNA reads TGTGCCAGCAGTCAGACAGGGAACACTAATGAAAAACTGTTTTTT. The variable domain in full, completed from reference TRBV7-9 and TRBJ1-4, reads DTGVSQNPRHKITKRGQNVTFRCDPISEHNRLYWYRQTLGQGPEFLTYFQNEAQLEKSRLLSDRFSAERPKGSFSTLEIQRTEQGDSAMYLCASSQTGNTNEKLFFGSGTQLSVL.

The CDR3 nucleotides read TGTGCCAGCAGGGGCTGGACAGGTCCGTACCAAGAGACCCAGTACTTC. The encoded protein is CASRGWTGPYQETQYF. The rearrangement links TRBV2 to TRBJ2-5, with 7 bases matching TRBD1. Per the germline V gene, CDR1 is SNHLY and CDR2 is FYNNEI. The ends lost 6 bases at V and 0 bases at J; junction bases unmatched: 10. The CDR3 sequence is 16 residues long.

This chain uses TRBV5-6 with TRBJ2-3, with 10 bases fitting TRBD2. Germline V gene data show CDR1 as SGHDT and CDR2 as YYEEEE. The CDR3 contains 15 residues. Trimming cost V 4 bases and J 1 base; bases outside gene matches: 3. The CDR3 sequence: CASSLAGAGTDTQYF. The CDR3 region has the DNA TGTGCCAGCAGCCTAGCGGGAGCGGGCACAGATACGCAGTATTTT.

This clone has only one observation. V and J are TRBV19 and TRBJ1-1, with 9 nucleotides matching TRBD1. J gave up 5 bases and V 7 bases, and 14 bases lay outside the gene matches. Germline V gene sequence: CDR1 LNHDA, CDR2 SQIVND (reference sequence). This CDR3 has 16 residues. CDR3 sequence (DNA): TGTGCCAGTAACCCCGGGACAGGGCTCTTCGGGACTGAAGCTTTCTTT. This sequence encodes CASNPGTGLFGTEAFF. Full variable domain (missing parts from reference TRBV19 and TRBJ1-1): DGGITQSPKYLFRKEGQNVTLSCEQNLNHDAMYWYRQDPGQGLRLIYYSQIVNDFQKGDIAEGYSVSREKKESFPLTVTSAQKNPTAFYLCASNPGTGLFGTEAFFGQGTRLTVV.

This rearrangement joins TRBV11-1 to TRBJ1-4; 8 bases line up with TRBD1. CDR3 length: 16 amino acids. V trimming: 7 bases; J trimming: 8 bases; junction bases outside the gene matches: 15. Germline CDR1 and CDR2: SGHAT and FQDESV (reference sequence). This CDR3 reads CASNPRGQGAEEKLFF. The CDR3 DNA sequence: TGTGCCAGCAACCCAAGGGGTCAGGGGGCGGAAGAAAAACTGTTTTTT.

This clone was seen a few times. At the DNA level, this CDR3 is encoded by other sequences in the same sample as well. V and J are TRBV7-9 and TRBJ1-2; 10 bases match TRBD1. Germline lookup yields CDR1 SEHNR and CDR2 FQNEAQ (reference sequence). V lost 4 bases and J lost 5; bases outside the gene matches: 1. The CDR3 has 13 residues. This CDR3 is CASSSDRGYGYTF. Here the CDR3 DNA reads TGTGCCAGCAGCTCGGACAGGGGGTATGGCTACACCTTC.

Details on this clone: A single base separates this from a much larger clone, so it may be a read error. The chain employs TRBV5-5 and TRBJ2-7, with 7 bases matching TRBD1. This CDR3 region has 14 residues. Germline V lookup: CDR1 SGHKS, CDR2 YYEKEE (reference sequence). After removal of 4 bases from V and 2 bases from J, the junction contained 6 bases not matched to a gene. The CDR3 coding sequence is TGTGCCAGCAGCATACCGGGACAGACCTACGAGCAGTACTTC. Translation: CASSIPGQTYEQYF.

The V and J genes are TRBV7-9 and TRBJ1-5; 8 bases are a match to TRBD1. The CDR3 totals 16 residues. The V segment lost 3 bases and the J segment 0 bases; nucleotides outside the gene matches: 4. Per the germline V gene, CDR1 is SEHNR and CDR2 is FQNEAQ (reference sequence). The CDR3 region is CASSFFTGGSNQPQHF. The CDR3 DNA sequence: TGTGCCAGCAGCTTTTTCACAGGGGGTAGCAATCAGCCCCAGCATTTT.

Note on this clone: In the same sample, other DNA sequences code for this CDR3. This chain links TRBV28 with TRBJ2-1; the D is unclear. This CDR3 spans 11 amino acids. V was cut by 2 bases and J by 7 bases, with 3 bases left in between. CDR1 and CDR2 (germline): MDHEN, SYDVKM. The CDR3 region has the DNA TGTGCCAGCAGTTTACTGAATGAGCAGTTCTTC. Its protein product is CASSLLNEQFF.

The count of this clone is one. The chain links TRBV11-2 to TRBJ2-1, with TRBD1 matching 10 bases. The CDR3 consists of 16 residues. CDR1 and CDR2 from the germline V gene are SGHAT and FQNNGV. V dropped 1 base and J dropped 4; count of bases not matched to a gene: 4. The CDR3 region has the DNA TGTGCCAGCAGCTTAGCCAGACAGGGGGCGTACAATGAGCAGTTCTTC. This translates into CASSLARQGAYNEQFF.

The sample holds one count of this clone. The J gene is TRBJ2-7, the V gene TRBV27, with 14 positions matching TRBD2. After removal of 4 bases from V and 5 bases from J, the junction contained 4 bases not matched to a gene. CDR1 and CDR2 (germline): MNHEY, SMNVEV (reference sequence). CDR3 size: 15 residues. The CDR3 spells CASSSGLAGDHEQYF. CDR3 in DNA: TGTGCCAGCAGTTCGGGACTAGCGGGAGACCACGAGCAGTACTTC.

The chain links TRBV6-6 to TRBJ1-5; possible D gene TRBD1, 5 bases. CDR1 MNHNY and CDR2 SVGAGI come from the germline V gene (reference sequence). The CDR3 has 15 residues. V dropped 0 bases and J dropped 1 base, with 7 bases sitting between them. CDR3 protein: CASSYSDSSNQPQHF. The CDR3 nucleotides read TGTGCCAGCAGTTACTCCGACAGCAGCAATCAGCCCCAGCATTTT.